This TCR beta chain originates from a study of Graves' ophthalmopathy and Graves' hyperthyroidism. Findings of the study overall: The authors also found most expanded thyroid clonotypes above 0.001 frequency in blood.

CDR3 length: 13 residues. Germline V gene lookup returns CDR1 LNHNV and CDR2 YYDKDF (reference sequence). As to this clonotype: Its antigen is currently unknown. The junction does not match germline at one end; this may be a read error.

Amplified material comprised TCR beta CDR3 regions derived from RNA transcripts. An initial RT-PCR round employing HTBI primers preceded a second-round multiplex PCR. Using its own MiXCR run on the multiplex PCR reads, TCRdb lists one record per CDR3 protein. The table lists 200,000 to 250,000 distinct CDR3 sequences, around 50% of them singletons. The source material was peripheral blood. The V gene is TRBV15, the J gene TRBJ2-7; D is uncertain. The sequence was obtained from an adult man with Graves' ophthalmopathy. DNA for the CDR3: TGTGTCACCAGCAGAGATCTTTTAGACGAGCAGTACTTC. Translation: CVTSRDLLDEQYF.